This TCR beta chain was found in a study of blood T cell repertoires in COVID-19. At the level of the study: COVID-19 samples from acute and convalescent phases originated in the United States, Italy and Spain.

The V end was cut by 10 bases, the J end by 0 bases, with 12 bases between. Germline CDR1 is MDHEN and CDR2 is SYDVKM. The CDR3 is 13 amino acids. Authors' methods: Estimates of nucleated cell counts were drawn from the amplification of reference gene primers. Assay: immunoSEQ multiplex PCR; the TCRdb copy retains only in-frame clones and omits some. That table supplies the V and J calls and clone size; D and trimming were determined from the DNA. The data show 130,000 to 150,000 clones, about 80% seen once. The clonotype originates from a human donor in a cohort sampled during active COVID-19. The chain recombines TRBV28 with TRBJ1-2; weak D call: TRBD1 (5 bases). The sequencing input was peripheral blood. Here the CDR3 DNA reads TGTGCCATTCTTCAGGGTTCTAACTATGGCTACACCTTC. Encoded protein: CAILQGSNYGYTF.